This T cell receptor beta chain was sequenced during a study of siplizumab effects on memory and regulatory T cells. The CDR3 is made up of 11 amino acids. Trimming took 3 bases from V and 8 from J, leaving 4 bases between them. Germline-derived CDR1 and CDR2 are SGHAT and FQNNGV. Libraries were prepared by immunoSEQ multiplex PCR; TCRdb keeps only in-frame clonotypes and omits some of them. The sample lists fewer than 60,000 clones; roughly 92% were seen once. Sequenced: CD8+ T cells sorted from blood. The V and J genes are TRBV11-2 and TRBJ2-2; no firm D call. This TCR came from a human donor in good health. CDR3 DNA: TGTGCCAGCAGCTTCCGTGGGGAGCTGTTTTTT. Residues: CASSFRGELFF.